These T cell receptor beta chains were read from a single sample in a study of cytomegalovirus exposure and HLA in healthy donors. Here immunoSEQ multiplex PCR was the method, and the copy in TCRdb shows in-frame clones only, minus some. The top ten hold about a fifth of the sample, which has 150,000 to 160,000 clones, 65% to 90% seen once. Sample: PBMCs. The receptors shown here come from a man aged 18-30 years in good health and CMV-seropositive. Both conserved end residues are part of each CDR3. D genes are given only for firm matches. Only some rows state a clone size, as once, few, many or a class for expanded clones.

>once|TRBV12-5|TRBD2|TRBJ2-7
TGTGCTAGTGGTTCACTAGCGGGGGGAACCGAGCAGTACTTC
CASGSLAGGTEQYF
>few|TRBV7-3|.|TRBJ1-1
TGTGCCAGCAGCTTATATGTAAACACTGAAGCTTTCTTT
CASSLYVNTEAFF
>.|TRBV11-1|TRBD2|TRBJ2-3
TGTGCCAGCAGCTTACCAGCGGGGGGAGATACGCAGTATTTT
CASSLPAGGDTQYF
>.|TRBV9|TRBD1|TRBJ1-2
TGTGCCAGCAGCGAGACAGACAGGGGATCGGGCTACACCTTC
CASSETDRGSGYTF
>.|TRBV19|TRBD1|TRBJ2-5
TGTGCCAGTGGGACAGGGGACCAAGAGACCCAGTACTTC
CASGTGDQETQYF
>.|TRBV5-6|TRBD2|TRBJ2-7
TGTGCCAGCAGAATGGGACTAGCGGCATCCTACGAGCAGTACTTC
CASRMGLAASYEQYF
>once|TRBV27|.|TRBJ2-5
TGTGCCAGCAAGGCTAGCTGGTCCTCAGCAGAGACCCAGTACTTC
CASKASWSSAETQYF
>.|TRBV7-2|.|TRBJ1-1
TGTGCCAGCAGCCCCCCCAGCTCGGAGGAAGCTTTCTTT
CASSPPSSEEAFF
>.|TRBV5-1|.|TRBJ2-7
TGCGCCAGCAGCGTGTATTTCTCCTACGAGCAGTACTTC
CASSVYFSYEQYF
>.|TRBV19|.|TRBJ2-7
TGTGCCAGTGGACGGAGGGAACCCCACTACGAGCAGTACTTC
CASGRREPHYEQYF
>.|TRBV7-9|.|TRBJ2-3
TGTGCCAGCAGCCTACCGTTAAGACAGGAAGAAGCAGATACGCAGTATTTT
CASSLPLRQEEADTQYF
>.|TRBV7-3|.|TRBJ2-1
TGTGCCAGCAGCTTGGTTGGGGGAGGCCATGAGCAGTTCTTC
CASSLVGGGHEQFF
>.|TRBV7-2|TRBD1|TRBJ2-1
TGTGCCAGCAGTTCAGGACAGGCCCGACGGAATGAGCAGTTCTTC
CASSSGQARRNEQFF
>once|TRBV19|TRBD2|TRBJ2-7
TGTGCCAGTCGGACTAGCGGGAGGACCTACGAGCAGTACTTC
CASRTSGRTYEQYF
>.|TRBV6-1|.|TRBJ2-3
TGTGCCAGCAGTGCCCGGGATACGCAGTATTTT
CASSARDTQYF
>.|TRBV30|.|TRBJ1-1
TGTGCCTGGAGAGACCCAGGGTCCGGGACTGAAGCTTTCTTT
CAWRDPGSGTEAFF
>.|TRBV13|TRBD1|TRBJ2-3
TGTGCCAGCAGCTTAGTCGCAGGGGGATCGGATACGCAGTATTTT
CASSLVAGGSDTQYF
>.|TRBV11-2|TRBD1|TRBJ1-4
TGTGCCAGCAGCTTAGGCACAGGGGCTAGTGAAAAACTGTTTTTT
CASSLGTGASEKLFF
>.|TRBV19|.|TRBJ2-7
TGTGCCAGTAGTGGGGGCCGATTTTCCTACGAGCAGTACTTC
CASSGGRFSYEQYF
>.|TRBV7-9|.|TRBJ2-1
TGTGCCAGCAGCTCCGACGAGGGAGATGAGCAGTTCTTC
CASSSDEGDEQFF
>.|TRBV27|.|TRBJ1-5
TGTGCCAGCAGTTTAAGAACAGGTCAGCCCCAGCATTTT
CASSLRTGQPQHF
>.|TRBV5-1|TRBD2|TRBJ2-1
TGCGCCAGCAGCCCGGGACTAGCGGGGGGTTCGGAGCAGTTCTTC
CASSPGLAGGSEQFF
>.|TRBV19|.|TRBJ1-1
TGTGCCAGTAGTAAGGAGTTGAACACTGAAGCTTTCTTT
CASSKELNTEAFF
>.|TRBV7-9|.|TRBJ1-3
TGTGCCAGCAGCTTAGCGCCGGGACTAACCTCTGGAAACACCATATATTTT
CASSLAPGLTSGNTIYF
>.|TRBV7-3|.|TRBJ2-2
TGTGCCAGCAGCCCCCATGACACCGGGGAGCTGTTTTTT
CASSPHDTGELFF
>.|TRBV19|.|TRBJ2-6
TGTGCCAGTAGACCGGGATCTTCTGGGGCCAACGTCCTGACTTTC
CASRPGSSGANVLTF
>.|TRBV4-3|.|TRBJ2-3
TGCGCCAGCAGCCAAGACAGGGGCGGACCCTCCGACACAGATACGCAGTATTTT
CASSQDRGGPSDTDTQYF
>.|TRBV30|.|TRBJ1-3
TGTGCCTGGAGTGTAGGCGGTGGAAACACCATATATTTT
CAWSVGGGNTIYF
>once|TRBV7-2|.|TRBJ1-4
TGTGCCAGCAGCTTTCGCCGGGGAAATAATGAAAAACTGTTTTTT
CASSFRRGNNEKLFF
>.|TRBV28|TRBD2|TRBJ2-7
TGTGCCAGCAGAACAACCGGACTAGCGGGAGGGCCGGACTACGAGCAGTACTTC
CASRTTGLAGGPDYEQYF
>once|TRBV9|.|TRBJ1-6
TGTGCCAGCAGCGTAGGGCAGGAGGGTTTCTTTCGCCTCCACTTT
CASSVGQEGFFRLHF
>once|TRBV30|.|TRBJ2-7
TGTGCCTGGACCGCGGCGGGGTCCTCCTACGAGCAGTACTTC
CAWTAAGSSYEQYF
>.|TRBV9|.|TRBJ2-4
TGTGCCAGCAGCCAAGGTGGAGACATTCAGTACTTC
CASSQGGDIQYF
>.|TRBV2|.|TRBJ1-2
TGTGCCAGCACGTACCCCTGGGGGGGGCTTATTGGGTACACCTTC
CASTYPWGGLIGYTF
>.|TRBV5-1|.|TRBJ1-2
TGCGCCAGCAGCTCAGGCGATACTAACTATGGCTACACCTTC
CASSSGDTNYGYTF
>.|TRBV7-2|TRBD2|TRBJ2-7
TGTGCCAGCAGCTCACCCGGGACTAGGTCCTACGAGCAGTACTTC
CASSSPGTRSYEQYF
>.|TRBV9|.|TRBJ1-4
TGTGCCAGCAGCGTAGCGTGGGGCAGGGATGAAAAACTGTTTTTT
CASSVAWGRDEKLFF
>.|TRBV18|.|TRBJ1-5
TGTGCCAGCTCAACGGGAGGGAACAGGGTAGGTCAGCCCCAGCATTTT
CASSTGGNRVGQPQHF
>.|TRBV6-5|.|TRBJ1-1
TGTGCCAGCAGTTCCGACAGTTTGAACACTGAAGCTTTCTTT
CASSSDSLNTEAFF
>.|TRBV7-4|TRBD1|TRBJ1-6
TGTGCCAGCAGCTTAAAGGGGACAGGGGGCCTTACCCCGAATTCACCCCTCCACTTT
CASSLKGTGGLTPNSPLHF
>once|TRBV13|.|TRBJ1-3
TGTGCCAGCAGCTTACCCAGGGGAGAGGGAAACACCATATATTTT
CASSLPRGEGNTIYF
>.|TRBV18|TRBD2|TRBJ2-1
TGTGCCAGCTCACCATCGACTAGCGGGGTGGGGTACAATGAGCAGTTCTTC
CASSPSTSGVGYNEQFF
>.|TRBV9|.|TRBJ2-7
TGTGCCAGCAGCCCCCCGGGTCCCATCTACGAGCAGTACTTC
CASSPPGPIYEQYF
>.|TRBV6-5|.|TRBJ1-2
TGTGCCAGCAGGGTGACAGCTAACTATGGCTACACCTTC
CASRVTANYGYTF
>.|TRBV30|.|TRBJ2-1
TGTGCCACCCTGGTACTCTACAATGAGCAGTTCTTC
CATLVLYNEQFF
>.|TRBV6-5|.|TRBJ2-3
TGTGCCGGCGCAGCGGGTGATACGCAGTATTTT
CAGAAGDTQYF
>.|TRBV6-5|.|TRBJ1-2
TGTGCCAGCAGAAGAGGACAGATAAACTATGGCTACACCTTC
CASRRGQINYGYTF
>.|TRBV15|.|TRBJ1-4
TGTGCCACCAGCAGAGATTGGGGGGGTGAAAAACTGTTTTTT
CATSRDWGGEKLFF
>.|TRBV15|.|TRBJ2-2
TGTGCCACCAGCAGAGGACGGGGTCTTCCCGGGGAGCTGTTTTTT
CATSRGRGLPGELFF
>once|TRBV6-5|TRBD1|TRBJ1-1
TGTGCCAGCAGTCGGGACAGGGGGAGTTTGGCTTTCTTT
CASSRDRGSLAFF
>.|TRBV30|TRBD1|TRBJ1-3
TGTGCAAACGACAGGGGCTCTGGAAACACCATATATTTT
CANDRGSGNTIYF
>few|TRBV9|.|TRBJ2-2
TGTGCCAGCAGCGTGGGGCGTTGGACCGGGGAGCTGTTTTTT
CASSVGRWTGELFF
>.|TRBV9|.|TRBJ1-4
TGTGCCAGCAGCGCCCAATGGGCCTCCTTTGGAAAACTGTTTTTT
CASSAQWASFGKLFF
>.|TRBV4-3|TRBD1|TRBJ1-4
TGCGCCAGCAGCGATCAACAGGGGGCCGGGGAAAAACTGTTTTTT
CASSDQQGAGEKLFF
>.|TRBV6-1|.|TRBJ1-3
TGTGCCAGCAGTCCGGACAGTAAGTCTGGAAACACCATATATTTT
CASSPDSKSGNTIYF